This T cell receptor beta chain was sequenced in a study of tumor-infiltrating lymphocytes in primary liver carcinoma. The CDR3 is made up of 19 amino acids. CDR1 is SGHRS, CDR2 YFSETQ, per germline. V gave up 0 bases and J gave up 6 bases, with 24 bases separating them. Priming with a constant-region primer yielded TCR beta cDNA from roughly 0.45 ug total RNA. TCR beta libraries came from three nested multiplex PCR rounds using slightly modified ARM-PCR. In the first two PCR rounds, TRBV1-TRBV30 forward primers were paired with a C-beta reverse primer, and each round lasted roughly 9 cycles. TCRdb analysed the multiplex PCR reads with MiXCR anew, one entry per CDR3 protein. The sample has approximately 73,000 distinct CDR3 sequences, about two thirds seen once. The approximately 17-32 mg bulk tissue piece was not sorted before simultaneous RNA and DNA extraction.

Sample: liver tumor tissue from sampling region 4. The sample's subset: tumor region T4, right-lateral pole. The chain joins TRBV5-1 to TRBJ2-2; D is perhaps TRBD1 (6 bases). The TCR was taken from a woman in her sixties or seventies with primary liver carcinoma and hepatitis B virus infection. CDR3 bases: TGCGCCAGCAGCTTGGCCAGGGGCGAAGCGACCCTTGTTCCCGGGGAGCTGTTTTTT. As protein: CASSLARGEATLVPGELFF.